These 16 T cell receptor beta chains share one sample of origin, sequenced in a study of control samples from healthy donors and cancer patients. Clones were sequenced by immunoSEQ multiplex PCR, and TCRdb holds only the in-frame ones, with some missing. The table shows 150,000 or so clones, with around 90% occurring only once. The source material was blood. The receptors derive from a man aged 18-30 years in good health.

CDR3 in DNA: TGTGCCAGCCAGTCCGGGGGTCAGCCCCAGCATTTT. Translating gives CASQSGGQPQHF. The chain links TRBV19 to TRBJ1-5; D is possibly TRBD1 (5 bases). Germline V lookup: CDR1 LNHDA, CDR2 SQIVND (reference sequence). Deletions cut 9 bases from V and 6 bases from J, with 12 bases between. The CDR3 runs to 12 residues.

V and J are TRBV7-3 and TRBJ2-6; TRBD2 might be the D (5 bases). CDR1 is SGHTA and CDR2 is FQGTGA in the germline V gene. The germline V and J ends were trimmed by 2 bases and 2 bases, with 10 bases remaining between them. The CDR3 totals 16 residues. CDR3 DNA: TGTGCCAGCAGCTTAGACGGGGTAGCTGGGGCCAACGTCCTGACTTTC. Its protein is CASSLDGVAGANVLTF.

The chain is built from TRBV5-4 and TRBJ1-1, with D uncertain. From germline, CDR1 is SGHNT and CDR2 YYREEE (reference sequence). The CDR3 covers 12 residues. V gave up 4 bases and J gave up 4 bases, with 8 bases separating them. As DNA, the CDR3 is TGTGCCAGCAGCCCGCGGGGCACTGAAGCTTTCTTT. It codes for CASSPRGTEAFF.

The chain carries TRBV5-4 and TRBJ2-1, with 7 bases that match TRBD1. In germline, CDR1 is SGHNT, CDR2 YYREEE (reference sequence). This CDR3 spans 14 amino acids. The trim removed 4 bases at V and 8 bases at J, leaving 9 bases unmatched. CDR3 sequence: CASSHRDRVHEQFF. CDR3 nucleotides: TGTGCCAGCAGCCATAGAGACAGGGTCCATGAGCAGTTCTTC.

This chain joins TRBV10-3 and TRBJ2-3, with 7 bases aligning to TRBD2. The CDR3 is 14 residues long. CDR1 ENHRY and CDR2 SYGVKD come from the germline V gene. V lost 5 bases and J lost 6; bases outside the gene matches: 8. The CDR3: CAISPGGGLDTQYF. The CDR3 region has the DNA TGTGCCATCAGTCCGGGAGGAGGTCTGGATACGCAGTATTTT.

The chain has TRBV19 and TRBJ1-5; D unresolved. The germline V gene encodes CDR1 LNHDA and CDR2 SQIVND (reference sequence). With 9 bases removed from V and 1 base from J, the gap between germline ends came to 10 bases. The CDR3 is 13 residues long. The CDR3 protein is CASGVQSNQPQHF. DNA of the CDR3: TGTGCCAGCGGCGTACAGAGCAATCAGCCCCAGCATTTT.

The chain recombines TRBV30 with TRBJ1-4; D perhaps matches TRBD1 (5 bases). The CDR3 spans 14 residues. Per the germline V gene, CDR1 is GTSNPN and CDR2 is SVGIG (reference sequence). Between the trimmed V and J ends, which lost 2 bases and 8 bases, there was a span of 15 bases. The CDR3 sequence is CAWSRGAGGEKLFF. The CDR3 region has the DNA TGTGCCTGGAGTCGTGGGGCGGGTGGGGAAAAACTGTTTTTT.

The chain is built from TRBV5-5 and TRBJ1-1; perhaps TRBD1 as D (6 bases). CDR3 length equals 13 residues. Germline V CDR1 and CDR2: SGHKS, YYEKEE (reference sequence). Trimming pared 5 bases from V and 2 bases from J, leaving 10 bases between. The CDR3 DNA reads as TGTGCCAGCAGTTCACAGGGAAACACTGAAGCTTTCTTT. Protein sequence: CASSSQGNTEAFF.

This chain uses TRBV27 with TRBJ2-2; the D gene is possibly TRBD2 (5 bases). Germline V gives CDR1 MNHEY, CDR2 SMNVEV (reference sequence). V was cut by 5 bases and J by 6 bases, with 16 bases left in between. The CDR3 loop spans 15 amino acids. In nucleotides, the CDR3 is TGTGCCAGCAGTGAGAGGGCCTTTGGAGCCGGGGAGCTGTTTTTT. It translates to CASSERAFGAGELFF.

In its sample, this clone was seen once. CDR3 residues: CASSRTSGFTDTQYF. CDR3 in DNA: TGTGCCAGCAGCCGGACTAGCGGCTTCACAGATACGCAGTATTTT. V usage is TRBV28 and J usage is TRBJ2-3; TRBD2 aligns across 10 bases. Germline V gene lookup returns CDR1 MDHEN and CDR2 SYDVKM. The CDR3 has 15 residues. Trimming at V came to 6 bases and at J to 2 bases, leaving 5 bases not matched to a gene.

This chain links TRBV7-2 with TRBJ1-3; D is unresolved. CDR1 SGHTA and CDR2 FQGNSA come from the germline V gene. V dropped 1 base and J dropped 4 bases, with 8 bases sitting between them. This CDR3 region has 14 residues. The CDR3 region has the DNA TGTGCCAGCAGCTTAGATCCGGGGGGAAACACCATATATTTT. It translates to CASSLDPGGNTIYF.

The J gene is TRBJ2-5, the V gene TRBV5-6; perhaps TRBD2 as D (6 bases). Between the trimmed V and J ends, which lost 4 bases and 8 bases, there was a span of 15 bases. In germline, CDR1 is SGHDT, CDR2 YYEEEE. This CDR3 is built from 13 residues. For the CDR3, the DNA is TGTGCCAGCAGCGTTGGAGGGCAGCCTACCCAGTACTTC. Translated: CASSVGGQPTQYF.

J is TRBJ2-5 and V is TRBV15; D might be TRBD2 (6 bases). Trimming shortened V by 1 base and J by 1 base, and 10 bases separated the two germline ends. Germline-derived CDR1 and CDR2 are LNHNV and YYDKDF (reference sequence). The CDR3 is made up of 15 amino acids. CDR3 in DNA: TGTGCCACCAGCAGAGGAGGTAGCGGCCAAGAGACCCAGTACTTC. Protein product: CATSRGGSGQETQYF.

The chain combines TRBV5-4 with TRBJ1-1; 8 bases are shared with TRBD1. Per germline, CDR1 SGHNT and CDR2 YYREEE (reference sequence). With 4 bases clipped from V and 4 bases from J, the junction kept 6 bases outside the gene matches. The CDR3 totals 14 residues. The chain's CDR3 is CASSSQGAGTEAFF. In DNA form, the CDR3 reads TGTGCCAGCAGCAGCCAGGGGGCCGGCACTGAAGCTTTCTTT.

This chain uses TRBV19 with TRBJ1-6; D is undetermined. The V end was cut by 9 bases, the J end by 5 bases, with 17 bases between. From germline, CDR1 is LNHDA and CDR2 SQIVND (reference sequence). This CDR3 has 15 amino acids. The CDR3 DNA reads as TGTGCCAGCTCCACGGGTACCAGGAATAATTCACCCCTCCACTTT. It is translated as CASSTGTRNNSPLHF.

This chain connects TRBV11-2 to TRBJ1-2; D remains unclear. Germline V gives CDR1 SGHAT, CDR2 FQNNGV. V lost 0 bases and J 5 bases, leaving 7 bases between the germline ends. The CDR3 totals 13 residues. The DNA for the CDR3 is TGTGCCAGCAGCTTAGATACGGGGTATGGCTACACCTTC. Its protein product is CASSLDTGYGYTF.